Each of the 17 T cell receptor beta chains below was sequenced from the same sample in a study of cytomegalovirus exposure and HLA in healthy donors. The PCR made use of 60 Vbeta and 13 Jbeta primers. Sequenced by immunoSEQ multiplex PCR; TCRdb stores in-frame clones only, minus some. Of roughly 160,000 clones listed, over 60% were seen once; the top ten hold over 2.5%. The sample comprised PBMCs. Source of these receptors: a woman aged 25 to 39 in good health and CMV-seronegative.

This chain uses TRBV29-1 with TRBJ1-1; D not resolved. The germline CDR1 and CDR2 sequences are SQVTM and ANQGSEA. The CDR3 spans 12 residues. V was clipped by 5 bases and J by 4 bases, with 11 bases between them. As DNA, the CDR3 is TGCAGCGTTATCGGTAGGAGCACTGAAGCTTTCTTT. Protein sequence: CSVIGRSTEAFF.

The chain employs TRBV9 and TRBJ1-2; no reliable D call. The CDR3 has 12 amino acids. CDR1 is SGDLS and CDR2 is YYNGEE in the germline V gene. The V and J ends lost 0 bases and 7 bases respectively, with 7 bases between them. In nucleotides, the CDR3 is TGTGCCAGCAGCGTAGTCGCGGGTGGCTACACCTTC. Encoded protein: CASSVVAGGYTF.

The gene calls are TRBV10-3 and TRBJ1-1; tentatively, D is TRBD1 (6 bases). The germline V gene has CDR1 ENHRY and CDR2 SYGVKD. The CDR3 spans 13 residues. V lost 2 bases to trimming and J lost 4 bases, with 8 bases between them. CDR3 DNA sequence: TGTGCCATCAGTGAGATGGACAGCACTGAAGCTTTCTTT. It encodes CAISEMDSTEAFF.

The chain carries TRBV2 and TRBJ2-1; no definite D call. V lost 6 bases and J lost 7, with 13 bases in between. The CDR3 spans 13 residues. Germline loops: CDR1 SNHLY, CDR2 FYNNEI. DNA for the CDR3: TGTGCCAGCAGACTCCCGCCCCCTAATGAGCAGTTCTTC. It codes for CASRLPPPNEQFF.

The CDR3 region is CASSQAPAYGEGELFF. In DNA, the CDR3 is TGCGCCAGCAGCCAAGCGCCCGCCTACGGAGAAGGGGAGCTGTTTTTT. This chain links TRBV4-3 with TRBJ2-2; D call uncertain. The CDR3 contains 16 residues. Germline CDR1 and CDR2: LGHNA and YSLEER. V lost 1 base and J lost 8, with 17 bases in between.

The chain links TRBV9 to TRBJ1-6; the D gene is possibly TRBD1 (6 bases). V was pared by 7 bases and J by 8 bases, with 10 bases between. Germline V CDR1 and CDR2: SGDLS, YYNGEE. The CDR3 spans 12 residues. The CDR3 sequence is CASGGTHSPLHF. The DNA for the CDR3 is TGTGCCAGCGGCGGGACACATTCACCCCTCCACTTT.

The gene calls are TRBV7-8 and TRBJ2-5; possibly TRBD1 for D (5 bases). With 1 base removed from V and 3 bases from J, the gap between germline ends came to 18 bases. The CDR3 loop spans 17 amino acids. Germline CDR1 and CDR2: SGHVS and FQNEAQ. CDR3 in amino acids: CASSLDPFVRDEETQYF. The CDR3 DNA follows: TGTGCCAGCAGCTTAGACCCCTTTGTCAGGGATGAAGAGACCCAGTACTTC.

The V and J genes are TRBV4-1 and TRBJ1-2; D is uncertain. The CDR3 consists of 12 residues. Trimming took 1 base from V and 6 from J, leaving 6 bases between them. Per the germline V gene, CDR1 is MGHRA and CDR2 is YSYEKL. The CDR3 sequence is CASSQVPDGYTF. The CDR3 nucleotides read TGCGCCAGCAGCCAAGTTCCGGATGGCTACACCTTC.

This clone was seen a handful of times. The chain combines TRBV19 with TRBJ2-3, with 7 bases matching TRBD2. Germline loops: CDR1 LNHDA, CDR2 SQIVND (reference sequence). CDR3 size: 14 residues. The V and J ends lost 5 bases and 2 bases, in that order; junction bases with no gene match: 4. This CDR3 reads CASSSSGDTDTQYF. Here the CDR3 DNA reads TGTGCCAGTAGTTCCAGCGGGGACACAGATACGCAGTATTTT. Variable domain in full (rest from reference TRBV19 and TRBJ2-3): DGGITQSPKYLFRKEGQNVTLSCEQNLNHDAMYWYRQDPGQGLRLIYYSQIVNDFQKGDIAEGYSVSREKKESFPLTVTSAQKNPTAFYLCASSSSGDTDTQYFGPGTRLTVL.

This clone was recorded only once. The V gene is TRBV5-8, the J gene TRBJ2-5, with 10 bases that match TRBD2. The V gene's germline CDR1 is SGHTS and CDR2 YDEGEE. CDR3 size: 18 residues. V trimming: 2 bases; J trimming: 5 bases; junction bases outside the gene matches: 15. CDR3 amino acids: CASSFIGGLSGRVETQYF. CDR3 nucleotide sequence: TGTGCCAGCAGCTTCATCGGTGGGCTAAGCGGGAGGGTGGAGACCCAGTACTTC.

The V call is TRBV28, the J call TRBJ1-6; 10 bases map to TRBD1. From germline, CDR1 is MDHEN and CDR2 SYDVKM. There are 16 residues in the CDR3. J lost 7 bases, V lost 7 bases, and 10 bases had no gene match. Here the CDR3 reads CASNRIPGQGNSPLHF. For the CDR3, the DNA is TGTGCCAGCAACCGTATTCCGGGACAGGGGAATTCACCCCTCCACTTT.

The genes are TRBV7-6 and TRBJ2-3, with D hard to call. Germline-derived CDR1 and CDR2 are SGHVS and FNYEAQ. CDR3 length equals 12 residues. Trimming took 3 bases from V and 3 from J, leaving 4 bases between them. The CDR3 DNA is TGTGCCAGCAGCTTCGGTACAGATACGCAGTATTTT. It yields the protein CASSFGTDTQYF.

This clone was seen a handful of times. This chain uses TRBV2 with TRBJ1-5; D possibly corresponds to TRBD1 (5 bases). Trimming cost V 3 bases and J 4 bases, with 13 bases left between them. The CDR3 runs to 15 residues. CDR1 and CDR2 (germline): SNHLY, FYNNEI. The CDR3 sequence: CASSEGVGRNQPQHF. The CDR3 coding sequence is TGTGCCAGCAGTGAGGGGGTTGGGAGGAATCAGCCCCAGCATTTT.

The chain uses TRBV28 and TRBJ2-3; TRBD1 agrees at 10 bases. The germline V gene has CDR1 MDHEN and CDR2 SYDVKM. J gave up 3 bases and V 8 bases, and 8 bases lay outside the gene matches. The CDR3 is 15 amino acids. CDR3 coding DNA: TGTGCCAGCGGACGTCCGGGACAGGGGACAGATACGCAGTATTTT. As protein: CASGRPGQGTDTQYF.

The genes are TRBV7-6 and TRBJ1-5, with 11 bases aligning to TRBD1. CDR3 length equals 17 residues. V was pared by 5 bases and J by 2 bases, with 8 bases of the junction left unmatched. Germline CDR1 reads SGHVS; CDR2 reads FNYEAQ. The CDR3: CASSPGQGGSGNQPQHF. The CDR3 nucleotides read TGTGCCAGCAGCCCGGGACAGGGGGGTTCTGGCAATCAGCCCCAGCATTTT.

This clone was detected only once. Written as DNA, the CDR3 is TGTGCCAGCAGTTGGACAGGGCTGGACACCGGGGAGCTGTTTTTT. This translates into CASSWTGLDTGELFF. The chain joins TRBV5-6 to TRBJ2-2; TRBD1 aligns across 8 bases. This CDR3 spans 15 amino acids. Per germline, CDR1 SGHDT and CDR2 YYEEEE. V gave up 5 bases and J gave up 3 bases; unmatched junction bases: 6.

This chain's CDR3 is CASGTGSYEQYF. As DNA, the CDR3 is TGTGCCAGCGGGACAGGGTCCTACGAGCAGTACTTC. The chain is built from TRBV7-6 and TRBJ2-7, with 9 bases matching TRBD1. With 8 bases clipped from V and 1 base from J, the junction kept 0 bases outside the gene matches. This CDR3 is 12 amino acids long. Germline values: CDR1 SGHVS, CDR2 FNYEAQ.